This T cell receptor beta chain emerged from a study of technical replicates of blood from a handful of donors. Trimming left V 2 bases short and J 0 bases short, with 8 bases between. Germline-derived CDR1 and CDR2 are SQVTM and ANQGSEA. This CDR3 is 13 amino acids long. Measured with immunoSEQ multiplex PCR; TCRdb has only the in-frame clones, and not every one. The sample holds fewer than 100,000 clones, approximately 96% seen once. The sequenced sample was T cells isolated from PBMCs. The sequence was obtained from a human donor in good health. The V call is TRBV29-1, the J call TRBJ2-7; D gene ambiguous. In nucleotides, the CDR3 is TGCAGCGTTGAAAGTGGTAGCTCCTACGAGCAGTACTTC. Its translation: CSVESGSSYEQYF.